The T cell receptor (beta chain) under discussion was sequenced for a study of beta chain features in type 1 diabetes. The germline CDR1 and CDR2 sequences are SGHVS and FNYEAQ. The CDR3 extends over 14 amino acids. V lost 0 bases, J lost 4 bases, and 10 bases lay in between. Expressed TCRB transcripts got sequenced, as all isolated RNA was reverse transcribed. The data were produced by immunoSEQ multiplex PCR, yet TCRdb's version contains in-frame clones alone and is incomplete. The table has 300,000 to 350,000 clones, 8% seen once; the top ten hold 0.44%. The origin of this receptor is a woman younger than 35 in good health. J is TRBJ2-7 and V is TRBV7-6; the D gene is possibly TRBD2 (6 bases). The sample was central memory CD4+ T cells from blood. The CDR3 sequence: CASSLAGSFYEQYF. The CDR3 bases are TGTGCCAGCAGCTTAGCCGGGAGCTTTTACGAGCAGTACTTC.